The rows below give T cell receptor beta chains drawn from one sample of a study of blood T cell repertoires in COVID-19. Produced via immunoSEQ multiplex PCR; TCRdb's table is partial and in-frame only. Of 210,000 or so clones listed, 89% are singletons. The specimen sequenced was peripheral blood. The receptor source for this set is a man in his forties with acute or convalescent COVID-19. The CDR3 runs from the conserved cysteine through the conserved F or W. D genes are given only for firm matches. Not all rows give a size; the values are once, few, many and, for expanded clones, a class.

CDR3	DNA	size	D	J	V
CASLTGGEQYF	TGTGCCAGCCTAACAGGGGGCGAGCAGTACTTC	-	TRBD1	TRBJ2-7	TRBV11-2
CASSLVQGAITYNSPLHF	TGTGCCAGCAGCTTGGTACAGGGGGCAATCACCTATAATTCACCCCTCCACTTT	-	TRBD1	TRBJ1-6	TRBV5-6
CAISDQRRERPGNTIYF	TGTGCCATCAGTGATCAACGGCGGGAGCGACCTGGAAACACCATATATTTT	-	-	TRBJ1-3	TRBV10-3
CATSLAGTGVYGYTF	TGTGCCACCAGCTTAGCCGGGACAGGGGTCTATGGCTACACCTTC	-	TRBD1	TRBJ1-2	TRBV15
CASSLARLAGGEQFF	TGCGCCAGCAGCTTGGCCAGACTAGCCGGGGGTGAGCAGTTCTTC	-	TRBD2	TRBJ2-1	TRBV5-1
CASSLVAGQTYEQYF	TGTGCCAGCAGCTTAGTTGCCGGACAGACCTACGAGCAGTACTTC	-	-	TRBJ2-7	TRBV7-2
CASSLDRGGELFF	TGTGCCAGCAGCTTAGATCGGGGCGGGGAGCTGTTTTTT	-	-	TRBJ2-2	TRBV11-2
CASSPDRASYNEQFF	TGTGCCAGCAGCCCTGACAGAGCCTCCTACAATGAGCAGTTCTTC	-	-	TRBJ2-1	TRBV7-3
CAASDRTLGNEQFF	TGTGCCGCGTCAGACAGGACCTTGGGCAATGAGCAGTTCTTC	-	-	TRBJ2-1	TRBV24-1
CASSQVVSGYYEQYF	TGCGCCAGCAGCCAAGTCGTTAGCGGTTACTACGAGCAGTACTTC	-	-	TRBJ2-7	TRBV4-3
CASSYLRTGSVFSYNSPLHF	TGTGCCAGCAGTTACTTAAGGACAGGGAGTGTTTTCTCCTATAATTCACCCCTCCACTTT	-	TRBD1	TRBJ1-6	TRBV6-2/TRBV6-3
CASSGTFNTQYF	TGCGCCAGCAGTGGGACTTTTAATACGCAGTATTTT	once	-	TRBJ2-3	TRBV10-1
CASRGRYTEAFF	TGTGCCAGCAGGGGGAGGTACACTGAAGCTTTCTTT	-	-	TRBJ1-1	TRBV25-1
CASSYRDRAADKLFF	TGTGCCAGCAGTTACCGGGACAGGGCAGCGGATAAACTGTTTTTT	-	TRBD1	TRBJ1-4	TRBV6-5
CATSDPGQPGYGYTF	TGTGCCACCAGTGATCCAGGACAGCCAGGCTATGGCTACACCTTC	-	-	TRBJ1-2	TRBV24-1
CASSQTGGIGYTF	TGTGCCAGCAGCCAGACAGGGGGCATTGGCTACACCTTC	once	TRBD1	TRBJ1-2	TRBV5-5
CASSLGPLAGQNIQYF	TGTGCCAGCAGCTTGGGACCCTTAGCGGGTCAAAACATTCAGTACTTC	-	TRBD2	TRBJ2-4	TRBV7-9
CASSLLQGAKGDEKLFF	TGTGCCAGCAGCTTACTCCAGGGGGCGAAGGGTGATGAAAAACTGTTTTTT	once	TRBD1	TRBJ1-4	TRBV7-9
CSVADSYQPQHF	TGCAGCGTTGCCGACAGTTATCAGCCCCAGCATTTT	-	-	TRBJ1-5	TRBV29-1
CASSYLGLAGGGEQFF	TGTGCCAGCAGTTACCTTGGACTAGCGGGGGGGGGTGAGCAGTTCTTC	-	TRBD2	TRBJ2-1	TRBV6-2/TRBV6-3
CASSSRQGSGANVLTF	TGCGCCAGCAGCTCGAGACAGGGCTCTGGGGCCAACGTCCTGACTTTC	-	TRBD1	TRBJ2-6	TRBV5-1
CASKENRVYGYTF	TGTGCCAGCAAAGAAAACAGGGTGTATGGCTACACCTTC	few	-	TRBJ1-2	TRBV2
CASSSTGQGDTIYF	TGCGCCAGCAGCTCCACGGGACAGGGAGACACCATATATTTT	-	TRBD1	TRBJ1-3	TRBV5-1
CASKRAGSTDTQYF	TGTGCCAGCAAAAGGGCAGGGAGCACAGATACGCAGTATTTT	once	-	TRBJ2-3	TRBV6-5
CATRDREKNIQYF	TGCGCCACCCGGGACAGGGAAAAAAACATTCAGTACTTC	-	TRBD1	TRBJ2-4	TRBV10-1
CASRSGRRVGELFF	TGTGCCAGCAGGTCAGGGCGAAGGGTCGGGGAGCTGTTTTTT	-	-	TRBJ2-2	TRBV25-1
CAWSAGGSTDTQYF	TGTGCCTGGAGTGCGGGGGGGAGCACAGATACGCAGTATTTT	-	TRBD2	TRBJ2-3	TRBV30
CASSPARREGSWYDYEQYF	TGTGCCAGCAGCCCCGCACGAAGGGAGGGCAGTTGGTACGATTACGAGCAGTACTTC	-	TRBD2	TRBJ2-7	TRBV3-1/TRBV3-2
CASSLDGDRGPNTIYF	TGCGCCAGCAGCTTGGACGGCGACAGGGGCCCCAACACCATATATTTT	-	TRBD1	TRBJ1-3	TRBV5-1
CASSIVQGVLSGANVLTF	TGTGCCAGTAGTATTGTCCAGGGGGTTCTCTCTGGGGCCAACGTCCTGACTTTC	-	TRBD1	TRBJ2-6	TRBV19
CASSPPGQLVGNEQFF	TGCGCCAGCAGTCCGCCGGGACAGCTTGTGGGTAATGAGCAGTTCTTC	-	TRBD1	TRBJ2-1	TRBV5-1
CAWSRGGPETQYF	TGTGCCTGGAGTAGGGGCGGCCCAGAGACCCAGTACTTC	-	-	TRBJ2-5	TRBV30
CASSWDSGNQPQHF	TGTGCCAGCAGTTGGGACAGTGGCAATCAGCCCCAGCATTTT	once	TRBD1	TRBJ1-5	TRBV6-5
CASVSPGDNQPQHF	TGTGCCAGTGTGAGTCCAGGGGACAATCAGCCCCAGCATTTT	-	-	TRBJ1-5	TRBV19
CASSKRGAKKTGVGNTIYF	TGTGCCAGCAGCAAAAGGGGTGCCAAAAAGACAGGGGTGGGAAACACCATATATTTT	-	-	TRBJ1-3	TRBV21-1
CASSLGSGYTEAFF	TGCGCCAGCAGCTTGGGGTCAGGGTACACTGAAGCTTTCTTT	-	-	TRBJ1-1	TRBV5-1
CASSPTTGGNQPQHF	TGCGCCAGCAGCCCGACAACAGGGGGGAATCAGCCCCAGCATTTT	-	TRBD1	TRBJ1-5	TRBV5-1
CASTRTGRQPQHF	TGTGCCAGCACTAGGACAGGACGGCAGCCCCAGCATTTT	-	TRBD1	TRBJ1-5	TRBV12-3/TRBV12-4
CASGGGVTNEKLFF	TGTGCCAGCGGCGGGGGGGTTACTAATGAAAAACTGTTTTTT	-	-	TRBJ1-4	TRBV6-5
CASSYSIASYEQYF	TGTGCCAGCAGTTACTCAATAGCCTCCTACGAGCAGTACTTC	-	-	TRBJ2-7	TRBV6-2/TRBV6-3